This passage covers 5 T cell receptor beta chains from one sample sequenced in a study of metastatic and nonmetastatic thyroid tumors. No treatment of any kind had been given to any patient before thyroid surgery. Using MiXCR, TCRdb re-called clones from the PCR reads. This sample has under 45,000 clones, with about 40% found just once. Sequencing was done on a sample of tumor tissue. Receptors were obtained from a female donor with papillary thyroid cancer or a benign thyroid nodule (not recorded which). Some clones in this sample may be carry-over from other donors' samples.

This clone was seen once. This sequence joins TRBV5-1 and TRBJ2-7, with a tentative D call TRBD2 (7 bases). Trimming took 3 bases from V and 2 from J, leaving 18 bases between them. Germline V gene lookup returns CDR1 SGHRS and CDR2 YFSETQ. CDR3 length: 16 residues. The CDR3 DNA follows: TGCGCCAGCAGCTCCCCCGGGGGGCGGGGTGCCTACGAGCAGTACTTC. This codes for CASSSPGGRGAYEQYF.

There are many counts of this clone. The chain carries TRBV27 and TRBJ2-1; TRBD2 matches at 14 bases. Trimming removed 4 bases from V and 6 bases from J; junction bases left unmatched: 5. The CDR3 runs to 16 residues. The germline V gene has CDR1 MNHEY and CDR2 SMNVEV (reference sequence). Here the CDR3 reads CASSSRLAGGTNEQFF. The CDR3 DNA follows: TGTGCCAGCAGTTCCAGACTAGCGGGAGGGACCAATGAGCAGTTCTTC.

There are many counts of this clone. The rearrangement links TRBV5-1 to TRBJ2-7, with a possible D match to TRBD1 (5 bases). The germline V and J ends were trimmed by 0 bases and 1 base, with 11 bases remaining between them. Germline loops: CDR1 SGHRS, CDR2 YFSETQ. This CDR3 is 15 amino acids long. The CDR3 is CASSLASQGSYEQYF. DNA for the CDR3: TGCGCCAGCAGCTTGGCCTCTCAGGGATCCTACGAGCAGTACTTC.

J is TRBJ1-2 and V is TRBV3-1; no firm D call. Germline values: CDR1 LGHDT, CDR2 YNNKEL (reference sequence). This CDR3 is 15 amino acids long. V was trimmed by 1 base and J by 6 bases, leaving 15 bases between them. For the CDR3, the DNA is TGTGCCAGCAGCCAAGGGGGAGGGTCCCCTCATGGCTACACCTTC. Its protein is CASSQGGGSPHGYTF. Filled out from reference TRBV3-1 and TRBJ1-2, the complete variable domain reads DTAVSQTPKYLVTQMGNDKSIKCEQNLGHDTMYWYKQDSKKFLKIMFSYNNKELIINETVPNRFSPKSPDKAHLNLHINSLELGDSAVYFCASSQGGGSPHGYTFGSGTRLTVV.

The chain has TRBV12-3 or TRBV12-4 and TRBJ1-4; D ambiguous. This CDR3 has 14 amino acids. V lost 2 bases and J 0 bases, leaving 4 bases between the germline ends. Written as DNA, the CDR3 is TGTGCCAGCAGTTTAAGTTCAACTAATGAAAAACTGTTTTTT. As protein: CASSLSSTNEKLFF.